This TCR beta chain stems from a study of CD8 T cells in ankylosing spondylitis. Whole-study results and caveats: What seemed typical of ankylosing spondylitis blood was a TCR beta motif built from about eight highly homologous variants. Both synovial fluid and blood in reactive arthritis had previously been reported to carry some motif variants. Disease-linked clones reportedly showed significant enrichment in matched ankylosing spondylitis synovial fluid.

The CDR3 covers 14 residues. The V gene lost 4 bases and the J gene lost 2 bases, with 12 bases spanning the gap. Germline V gene sequence: CDR1 SGHRS, CDR2 YFSETQ. Preparation of TCR beta libraries was done by quantitative 5'-RACE with molecular barcodes. TCRdb re-called the 5' RACE reads with MiXCR, one entry per CDR3 protein. The repertoire includes about 500,000 distinct CDR3 sequences, approximately 11% of them detected once, and 6.8% sits in the top ten. A word on this clonotype: Its antigen is not known.

Sequenced material: blood, either unsorted or a sorted T cell fraction (not recorded which). The TCR was taken from a male donor with ankylosing spondylitis. The chain joins TRBV5-1 to TRBJ2-5; TRBD2 is a possible D gene (6 bases). The CDR3 coding sequence is TGCGCCAGCAGCAAAACGGACTATCAAGAGACCCAGTACTTC. This translates into CASSKTDYQETQYF.